This passage covers 31 T cell receptor beta chains from one sample sequenced in a study of CD4 and CD8 cells across lung adenocarcinoma regions. TCRdb independently ran MiXCR on the PCR reads; one entry per CDR3 protein. The data hold approximately 4,200 distinct CDR3 sequences, with more than 50% observed a single time. Sequencing input: CD4+ T cells from the center of a lung tumor. These receptors were collected from a female donor with lung adenocarcinoma. The CD4 and CD8 labels of this study may be unreliable.

This chain connects TRBV6-1 to TRBJ2-3, with 9 bases identical to TRBD2. The end of the DNA aligns better with TRBJ2-7, so the J call may be wrong. The CDR3 is 13 amino acids. Per germline, CDR1 MNHNS and CDR2 SASEGT. CDR3 coding DNA: TGTGCCAGCAGTATCGGACTAGCGAGTGAGCAGTACTTC. This sequence encodes CASSIGLASEQYF.

This clonotype has more than one count but fewer than ten. The J gene is TRBJ2-1, the V gene TRBV9; no clear D. V lost 2 bases and J lost 0, with 15 bases in between. The CDR3 has 17 residues. CDR1 and CDR2 from the germline V gene are SGDLS and YYNGEE. The DNA for the CDR3 is TGTGCCAGCAGCGTGGGGTTGACCTCGAGCTCCTACAATGAGCAGTTCTTC. It codes for CASSVGLTSSSYNEQFF.

This clonotype came up once. The gene calls are TRBV10-3 and TRBJ1-5; 7 positions match TRBD1. Germline V lookup: CDR1 ENHRY, CDR2 SYGVKD. With 11 bases clipped from V and 6 bases from J, the junction kept 7 bases outside the gene matches. The CDR3 totals 12 residues. The CDR3 is CAGRTGSQPQHF. Here the CDR3 DNA reads TGTGCCGGACGGACAGGCAGTCAGCCCCAGCATTTT.

V is TRBV29-1 and J is TRBJ2-2, with D unresolved. Trimming took off 4 bases at V and 4 bases at J, with 10 bases between the two ends. The CDR3 contains 13 residues. Germline CDR1 reads SQVTM; CDR2 reads ANQGSEA. The CDR3 region is CSVVGTPTGELFF. The CDR3, as DNA: TGCAGCGTTGTGGGCACACCCACCGGGGAGCTGTTTTTT.

By sample share, this clonotype is large (0.1 to 1%). The chain carries TRBV10-1 and TRBJ2-3; 9 bases agree with TRBD2. CDR3 length: 15 amino acids. J was trimmed by 6 bases and V by 1 base; bases with no gene match: 5. CDR1 and CDR2 (germline): WNHNN, SYGVQD (reference sequence). The CDR3 nucleotides are TGCGCCAGCAGTGAGTTTAGCGGGAGTGGTGATACGCAGTATTTT. Protein product: CASSEFSGSGDTQYF.

This clonotype has a handful of counts. The rearrangement uses TRBV6-2 or TRBV6-3 and TRBJ2-5; D unresolved. The J call may be incorrect, as the DNA end agrees better with TRBJ2-7. Per germline, CDR1 MNHEY and CDR2 SVGEGT. The CDR3 sequence is 12 residues long. In DNA, the CDR3 is TGTGCCAGCAGTTATCAGGTCTACGAGCAGTACTTC. Its protein product is CASSYQVYEQYF.

The chain uses TRBV6-5 and TRBJ2-3, with unresolved D. The V end was cut by 0 bases, the J end by 0 bases, with 7 bases between. The CDR3 has 15 amino acids. Germline CDR1 is MNHEY and CDR2 is SVGAGI. CDR3 protein: CASSYSGLSTDTQYF. The CDR3 coding sequence is TGTGCCAGCAGTTACTCGGGTTTGAGCACAGATACGCAGTATTTT.

The rearrangement links TRBV20-1 to TRBJ2-1; D possibly corresponds to TRBD1 (6 bases). CDR3 length equals 15 residues. V was pared by 5 bases and J by 6 bases, with 20 bases between. Germline V gives CDR1 DFQATT, CDR2 SNEGSKA (reference sequence). CDR3 protein: CSAWTPGEQGNEQFF. Written as DNA, the CDR3 is TGCAGTGCTTGGACCCCAGGGGAACAAGGCAATGAGCAGTTCTTC.

V and J are TRBV6-1 and TRBJ2-4; possibly TRBD1 or TRBD2 for D (6 bases each). Trimming removed 5 bases from V and 6 bases from J, with 14 bases in between. This CDR3 has 14 residues. The germline CDR1 and CDR2 sequences are MNHNS and SASEGT. The CDR3 sequence is CASSRAGGGNIQYF. CDR3 bases: TGTGCCAGCAGTCGGGCAGGAGGGGGAAACATTCAGTACTTC.

The chain has TRBV6-1 and TRBJ1-2; the D is unclear. Germline CDR1 and CDR2: MNHNS and SASEGT. V was pared by 8 bases and J by 7 bases, with 14 bases between. The CDR3 has 12 amino acids. The CDR3 nucleotides are TGTGCCAGCTCGCCAGATTTCCTTGGCTACACCTTC. Protein sequence: CASSPDFLGYTF.

A word on this clonotype: One junction end does not reproduce the germline sequence, and a read error may be involved. V gene TRBV10-3 combines with J gene TRBJ2-3; D gene ambiguous. CDR1 and CDR2 (germline): ENHRY, SYGVKD. The CDR3 is 14 amino acids. Written as DNA, the CDR3 is TGCGGCACCCGGGTAGTGTGGGCCAAAAACATTCAGTACTTT. Its protein is CGTRVVWAKNIQYF.

CDR3 DNA sequence: TGTGCCAGCAGAGCCACGGGGCTAGCGGGACAGTCTAGCACAGATACGCAGTATTTT. This codes for CASRATGLAGQSSTDTQYF. The chain couples TRBV27 to TRBJ2-3; 9 bases are shared with TRBD2. V gave up 6 bases and J gave up 0 bases; unmatched junction bases: 16. The CDR3 is 19 amino acids. CDR1 is MNHEY, CDR2 SMNVEV, per germline (reference sequence).

In this sample, this clonotype is medium-sized. The chain links TRBV6-1 to TRBJ2-1, with no clear D. The J call may be wrong; the DNA end is better matched by TRBJ2-7. There are 11 residues in the CDR3. The germline V gene has CDR1 MNHNS and CDR2 SASEGT. CDR3 residues: CASSPSYEQYF. The CDR3 DNA follows: TGTGCCAGCAGTCCCTCATACGAGCAGTACTTC.

The V and J genes are TRBV10-1 and TRBJ2-4; perhaps D is TRBD1 or TRBD2 (5 bases each). The DNA matches TRBJ2-7 better at its end, which makes the J call doubtful. Germline V lookup: CDR1 WNHNN, CDR2 SYGVQD (reference sequence). This CDR3 is built from 14 residues. The CDR3 region is CASRSGRTNYEQYF. The CDR3 DNA sequence: TGCGCCAGCAGATCGGGGCGAACGAACTACGAGCAGTACTTC.

This clonotype was seen a few times. One junction end disagrees with the germline gene, perhaps due to a read error. The chain is built from TRBV6-5 and TRBJ2-3; D is uncertain. From germline, CDR1 is MNHEY and CDR2 SVGAGI. The CDR3 covers 14 residues. The CDR3 loop reads CASSSRGATDTQYF. As DNA, the CDR3 is TGTGCCAGCAGTTCCCGAGGCGCCACAGATACGCAGTACTTT.

V usage is TRBV7-6 and J usage is TRBJ2-1; no definite D call. V shed 4 bases and J shed 8 bases, with 15 bases lying between them. Looked up from germline, CDR1 is SGHVS and CDR2 is FNYEAQ. This CDR3 has 14 amino acids. CDR3 coding DNA: TGTGCCAGCAGCTCGTTGCCCGGTTCCGATGAGCAGTTCTTC. Protein product: CASSSLPGSDEQFF.

The chain recombines TRBV3-1 with TRBJ2-6, with TRBD2 identical over 7 bases. The J call may be in error: the DNA end matches TRBJ2-5 better. This CDR3 is 14 amino acids long. Germline values: CDR1 LGHDT, CDR2 YNNKEL (reference sequence). The CDR3 sequence: CASSQERGSETQYF. DNA for the CDR3: TGTGCCAGCAGCCAAGAGCGGGGGTCAGAGACCCAGTACTTC.

This clonotype was seen only a few times. The chain joins TRBV3-1 to TRBJ2-2; D gene ambiguous. Germline V gene data show CDR1 as LGHDT and CDR2 as YNNKEL (reference sequence). The CDR3 consists of 13 residues. Trimming pared 4 bases from V and 6 bases from J, leaving 9 bases between. This chain's CDR3 is CASSLGRSGELFF. CDR3 bases: TGTGCCAGCAGCCTCGGACGATCCGGGGAGCTGTTTTTT.

V is TRBV6-1 and J is TRBJ2-4; D gene ambiguous. The CDR3 has 13 amino acids. The V and J ends lost 8 bases and 13 bases respectively, with 21 bases between them. Germline V gene data show CDR1 as MNHNS and CDR2 as SASEGT. The CDR3 DNA sequence: TGTGCCAGCGGGAAGCGAGCAAAAGATATGCAGTACTTC. Protein product: CASGKRAKDMQYF.

This chain joins TRBV5-6 and TRBJ2-1; D call uncertain. Trimming pared 2 bases from V and 7 bases from J, leaving 16 bases between. This CDR3 comprises 15 residues. The germline V gene encodes CDR1 SGHDT and CDR2 YYEEEE. The CDR3: CASSLSGLDFNEQFF. The CDR3 DNA reads TGTGCCAGCAGCTTATCTGGGCTAGATTTTAATGAGCAGTTCTTC. Filled out from reference TRBV5-6 and TRBJ2-1, the complete variable domain reads DAGVTQSPTHLIKTRGQQVTLRCSPKSGHDTVSWYQQALGQGPQFIFQYYEEEERQRGNFPDRFSGHQFPNYSSELNVNALLLGDSALYLCASSLSGLDFNEQFFGPGTRLTVL.

By frequency in the sample, this clonotype is large. Relative to the germline gene, one junction end is altered; a read error may explain this. The chain has TRBV6-1 and TRBJ2-1; weak D call: TRBD1 (6 bases). The CDR3 loop spans 13 amino acids. In germline, CDR1 is MNHNS, CDR2 SASEGT. The CDR3 spells CASSEALWGLGDF. In DNA, the CDR3 is TGTGCCAGCAGTGAAGCGCTTTGGGGGCTAGGGGACTTC.

The chain is built from TRBV27 and TRBJ1-6; 7 bases are shared with TRBD1. Germline-derived CDR1 and CDR2 are MNHEY and SMNVEV (reference sequence). The CDR3 runs to 14 residues. Germline trimming cut 6 bases from V and 6 bases from J; bases unmatched to any gene: 5. The chain's CDR3 is CASRPGQLNSPLHF. CDR3 nucleotides: TGTGCCAGCAGGCCGGGACAGCTTAATTCACCCCTCCACTTT.

This clonotype is labeled as medium-sized. The chain links TRBV6-1 to TRBJ2-7; D remains unclear. This CDR3 spans 13 amino acids. The germline V gene encodes CDR1 MNHNS and CDR2 SASEGT. The ends were cut back, 9 bases at V and 3 bases at J, with 15 bases in the middle. The CDR3 reads CASSLGKRYEQYF. CDR3 nucleotides: TGTGCCAGTTCATTGGGGAAGCGCTACGAGCAGTACTTC.

The chain has TRBV7-2 and TRBJ1-2; D is uncertain. Looked up from germline, CDR1 is SGHTA and CDR2 is FQGNSA. The CDR3 length is 13 residues. V lost 4 bases and J 0 bases, leaving 6 bases between the germline ends. CDR3 region: CASSSRANYGYTF. CDR3 DNA: TGTGCCAGCAGCTCGAGGGCTAACTATGGCTACACCTTC.

V and J are TRBV6-1 and TRBJ2-1, with no clear D. Germline V CDR1 and CDR2: MNHNS, SASEGT. CDR3 size: 12 residues. V shed 5 bases and J shed 8 bases, with 10 bases lying between them. CDR3 residues: CASSPPKYEQFF. Here the CDR3 DNA reads TGTGCCAGCAGTCCTCCCAAGTATGAGCAGTTCTTC.

This clonotype is classed as medium-sized. This CDR3 is CASSYRYRGDRETQYF. The CDR3 bases are TGTGCCAGCAGTTATCGATATAGGGGGGATAGGGAGACCCAGTACTTC. The chain has TRBV6-5 and TRBJ2-5; tentatively, D is TRBD1 or TRBD2 (6 bases each). The CDR3 runs 16 residues. The germline V gene has CDR1 MNHEY and CDR2 SVGAGI. Trimming pared 3 bases from V and 5 bases from J, leaving 19 bases between.

This clonotype was observed a few times. This sequence joins TRBV7-6 and TRBJ2-1; D not certain. The germline gives CDR1 SGHVS, CDR2 FNYEAQ. The CDR3 extends over 15 amino acids. V shed 1 base and J shed 2 bases, with 9 bases lying between them. The CDR3 DNA sequence: TGTGCCAGCAGCTTAGAGGCGGTAGCCTACAATGAGCAGTTCTTC. Translated, it gives CASSLEAVAYNEQFF.

The CDR3 spells CASSEARFAGGIVKKIQYF. The DNA of the CDR3 is TGTGCCAGCAGTGAAGCTCGATTCGCGGGAGGGATTGTAAAAAAGATCCAGTACTTC. The V call is TRBV6-1, the J call TRBJ2-4; 9 bases line up with TRBD2. This CDR3 region has 19 residues. J lost 13 bases, V lost 0 bases, and 22 bases had no gene match. Germline CDR1 and CDR2: MNHNS and SASEGT.

The chain has TRBV6-1 and TRBJ2-3; a possible D gene is TRBD2 (5 bases). The CDR3 covers 13 residues. CDR1 is MNHNS and CDR2 is SASEGT in the germline V gene. Trimming removed 8 bases from V and 1 base from J, with 10 bases in between. This chain's CDR3 is CASERGRTDTQYF. CDR3 nucleotide sequence: TGTGCCAGCGAGCGAGGGCGCACAGATACGCAGTATTTT.

By sample fraction, this clonotype is medium-sized. The chain employs TRBV6-5 and TRBJ2-3; TRBD2 might be the D (5 bases). Germline V gene lookup returns CDR1 MNHEY and CDR2 SVGAGI. V was trimmed by 4 bases and J by 0 bases, leaving 11 bases between them. CDR3 length: 15 residues. The CDR3 DNA is TGTGCCAGCAGTTCGAGCGGAGCTAGCACAGATACGCAGTATTTT. Protein: CASSSSGASTDTQYF.

This clonotype was seen just once. Just one base apart from a much larger clone, this may be a read error. The rearrangement links TRBV28 to TRBJ2-5; 9 positions agree with TRBD1. Germline V gene lookup returns CDR1 MDHEN and CDR2 SYDVKM. This CDR3 is 17 amino acids long. CDR3 protein: CASSLGTGFSSNYEQHF. CDR3 sequence (DNA): TGTGCCAGCAGTTTAGGGACAGGGTTCTCCTCGAACTACGAGCAGCACTTC.